The clone carrying this T cell receptor beta chain was picked up a small number of times. What it recognizes is unknown. Sequence at one end of the junction differs from germline and may be a read error. This sample is drawn from a study of blood T cells in healthy people across ages. The second PCR ran about 6 to 12 cycles with a sample-barcoded 5' primer and J-beta primers. TCRdb re-analysed the 5' RACE reads in MiXCR, keeping a single row per CDR3 protein. The sample holds around 1.7 million distinct CDR3 sequences, about 30% seen once. Study-wide results and caveats: Long-lived donors had more naive CD4+ cells and higher diversity than aged donors. It was found that TCR beta diversity correlated strongly with the percentage of naive T cells. A roughly linear age-dependent decrease characterized TCR beta diversity per million T cells.

The CDR3 has 14 residues. The germline gives CDR1 MNHEY, CDR2 SVGAGI. Sequences were obtained from blood. The chain recombines TRBV6-5 with TRBJ1-1; 7 bases are shared with TRBD1. This TCR came from a woman in her 30s in good health. The CDR3 region has the DNA TGTGCCGGCAGCCTTAACCCCACAGGGGTTGGAGCTTTCTTT. Protein sequence: CAGSLNPTGVGAFF.